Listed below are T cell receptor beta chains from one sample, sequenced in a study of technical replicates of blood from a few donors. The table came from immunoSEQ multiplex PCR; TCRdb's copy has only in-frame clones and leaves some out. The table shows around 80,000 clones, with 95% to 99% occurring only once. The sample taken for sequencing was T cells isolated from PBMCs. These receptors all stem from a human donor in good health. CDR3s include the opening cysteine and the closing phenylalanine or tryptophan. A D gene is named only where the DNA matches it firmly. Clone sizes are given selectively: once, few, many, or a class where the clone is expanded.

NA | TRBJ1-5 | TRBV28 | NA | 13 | TGTGCCAGCAGTTTGAGCGTGGTTCAGCCCCAGCATTTT | CASSLSVVQPQHF
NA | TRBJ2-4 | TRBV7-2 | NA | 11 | TGTGCCAGCAGCTTAACTGGAGTTGAGTACTTC | CASSLTGVEYF
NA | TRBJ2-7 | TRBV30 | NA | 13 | TGTGCCTGGAGGGCGGGACAGACCTACGAGCAGTACTTC | CAWRAGQTYEQYF
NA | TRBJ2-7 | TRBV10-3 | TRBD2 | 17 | TGTGCCATCAGTGTAGGTGGGGTAGCGGGAGGCTCCTACGAGCAGTACTTC | CAISVGGVAGGSYEQYF
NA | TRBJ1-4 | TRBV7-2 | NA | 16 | TGTGCCAGCAGCTTAGATGGGGGGGCAGGCGGCGAAAAACTGTTTTTT | CASSLDGGAGGEKLFF
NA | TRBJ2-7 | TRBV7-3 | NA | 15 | TGTGCCAGCAGCTTAGCCGCGGCCAACCTCTACGAGCAGTACTTC | CASSLAAANLYEQYF
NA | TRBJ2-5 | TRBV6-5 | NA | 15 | TGTGCCAGCAGTTACAGGAGCTACACCCAAGAGACCCAGTACTTC | CASSYRSYTQETQYF
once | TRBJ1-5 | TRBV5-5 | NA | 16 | TGTGCCAGCAGCTTGGGACGAGGGGAGGGCAATCAGCCCCAGCATTTT | CASSLGRGEGNQPQHF
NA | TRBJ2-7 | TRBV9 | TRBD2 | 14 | TGTGCCAGCAGCGTAGGACTAGCGATCGCCGAGCAGTACTTC | CASSVGLAIAEQYF
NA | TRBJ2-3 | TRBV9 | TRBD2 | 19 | TGTGCCAGCAGCGTAGAACCGGGACTAGCGGGGACTAGCACAGATACGCAGTATTTT | CASSVEPGLAGTSTDTQYF
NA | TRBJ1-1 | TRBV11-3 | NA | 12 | TGTGCCAGCAGCTTTCAACAGGGCAGGGCTTTCTTT | CASSFQQGRAFF
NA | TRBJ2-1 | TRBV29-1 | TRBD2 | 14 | TGCAGCGTAGGCCTCCGCCTAGCGGACAATGAGCAGTTCTTC | CSVGLRLADNEQFF
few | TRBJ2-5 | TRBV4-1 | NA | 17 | TGCGCCAGCAGCCAAGATCCCCCCCAGCGGGTCTTGGTGACCCAGTACTTC | CASSQDPPQRVLVTQYF
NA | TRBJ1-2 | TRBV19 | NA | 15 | TGTGCCAGTAGTATAACGGTTCGGTGGAGCTATGGCTACACCTTC | CASSITVRWSYGYTF
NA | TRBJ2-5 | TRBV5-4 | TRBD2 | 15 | TGTGCCAGCAGCCCGGCCGGGCGGGAGGGGGAGACCCAGTACTTC | CASSPAGREGETQYF
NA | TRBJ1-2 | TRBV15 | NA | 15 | TGTGCCACCAGCAGAGAAGGGGAAAGAACTATGGGCTACACCTTC | CATSREGERTMGYTF
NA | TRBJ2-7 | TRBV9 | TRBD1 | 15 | TGTGCCAGCAGCCCCGGGACAGGGAGTTACTACGAGCAGTACTTC | CASSPGTGSYYEQYF
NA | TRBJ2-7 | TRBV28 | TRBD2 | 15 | TGTGCCAGCAGTCCACCGGGACTAGCTTCCTACGAGCAGTACTTC | CASSPPGLASYEQYF
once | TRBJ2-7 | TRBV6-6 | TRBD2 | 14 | TGTGCCAGCAACCCCAGCGGGGCCCCCTACGAGCAGTACTTC | CASNPSGAPYEQYF
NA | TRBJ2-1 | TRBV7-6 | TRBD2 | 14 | TGTGCCAGCAGTTATAGGGAGGGAGACAATGAGCAGTTCTTC | CASSYREGDNEQFF
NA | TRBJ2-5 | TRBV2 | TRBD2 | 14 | TGTGCCAGCAGTGTGATGGGACTAGCGAAGACCCAGTACTTC | CASSVMGLAKTQYF
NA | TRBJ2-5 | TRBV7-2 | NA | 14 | TGTGCCAGCAGGGATAGTAGGGGGCAAGAGACCCAGTACTTC | CASRDSRGQETQYF
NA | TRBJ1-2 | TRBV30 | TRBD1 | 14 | TGTGCCTGGAGTATATTACCGGGACAGGGCAGCTACACCTTC | CAWSILPGQGSYTF
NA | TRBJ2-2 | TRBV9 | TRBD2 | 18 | TGTGCCAGCAGCGTATCAACTAGCGGGAACGCGAACACCGGGGAGCTGTTTTTT | CASSVSTSGNANTGELFF
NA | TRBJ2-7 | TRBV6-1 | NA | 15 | TGTGCCAGCAGTGAAGAAACCAGTTTATCCTACGAGCAGTACTTC | CASSEETSLSYEQYF
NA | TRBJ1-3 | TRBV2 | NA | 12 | TGTGCCGCGGCCCTCTCTGGAAACACCATATATTTT | CAAALSGNTIYF
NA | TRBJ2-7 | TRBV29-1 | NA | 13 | TGCAGCGTTGGGGTAGGCGGAGCCTACGAGCAGTACTTC | CSVGVGGAYEQYF
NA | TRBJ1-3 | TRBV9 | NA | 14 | TGTGCCAGCAGCGCATTGTCCTCTGGAAACACCATATATTTT | CASSALSSGNTIYF
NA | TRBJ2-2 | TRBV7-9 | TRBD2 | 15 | TGTGCCAGCAGCTTGGGACTAGGGCTCGCCGGGGAGCTGTTTTTT | CASSLGLGLAGELFF
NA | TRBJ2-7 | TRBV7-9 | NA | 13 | TGTGCCAGCAGCTTGCGGGATTCGTACGAGCAGTACTTC | CASSLRDSYEQYF
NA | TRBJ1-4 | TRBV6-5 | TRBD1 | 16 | TGTGCCAGCAGTTACCGTGGGGACAGCACATATGAAAAACTGTTTTTT | CASSYRGDSTYEKLFF
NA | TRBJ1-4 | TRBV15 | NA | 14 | TGTGCCACCAGCAGACTAAGCGGCAATGAAAAACTGTTTTTT | CATSRLSGNEKLFF
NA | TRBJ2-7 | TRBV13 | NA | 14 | TGTGCCAGCAGCCCGGGGACAAGCTCCTACGAGCAGTACTTC | CASSPGTSSYEQYF
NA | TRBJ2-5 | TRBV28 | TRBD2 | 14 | TGTGCCAGCATTAAACTAGCGGGATTAGAGACCCAGTACTTC | CASIKLAGLETQYF
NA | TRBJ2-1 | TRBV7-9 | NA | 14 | TGTGCCAGCAGCTTAGTCACGGGTGTCGATGAGCAGTTCTTC | CASSLVTGVDEQFF
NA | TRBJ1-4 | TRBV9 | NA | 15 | TGTGCCAGCAGCGGAGAGACAGGTTATAATGAAAAACTGTTTTTT | CASSGETGYNEKLFF
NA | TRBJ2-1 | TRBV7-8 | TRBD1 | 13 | TGTGCCAGCAGCTTAGGACAGGGCGATGAGCAGTTCTTC | CASSLGQGDEQFF
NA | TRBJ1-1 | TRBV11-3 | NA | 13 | TGTGCCAGCAGCGCACGGGGTGGGACTGAAGCTTTCTTT | CASSARGGTEAFF
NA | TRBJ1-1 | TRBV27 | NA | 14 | TGTGCCAGCAGCAGAGGGTCATCGAACACTGAAGCTTTCTTT | CASSRGSSNTEAFF
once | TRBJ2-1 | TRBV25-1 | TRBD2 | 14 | TGTGCCAGCAAAGGAGCGGGACTATACAATGAGCAGTTCTTC | CASKGAGLYNEQFF
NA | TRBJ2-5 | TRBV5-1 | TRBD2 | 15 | TGCGCCAGCAGCTTTTCCGGGCTAGCGGGCGAGACCCAGTACTTC | CASSFSGLAGETQYF
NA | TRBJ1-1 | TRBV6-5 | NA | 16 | TGTGCCAGCAGTTCATTTAAAGCGGACAGGAACACTGAAGCTTTCTTT | CASSSFKADRNTEAFF
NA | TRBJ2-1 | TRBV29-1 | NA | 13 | TGCAGCGTAGGACAAAGCTCCTACAATGAGCAGTTCTTC | CSVGQSSYNEQFF
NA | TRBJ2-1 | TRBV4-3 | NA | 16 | TGCGCCAGCAGCCACTCCGATAGCGGAGCCTACAATGAGCAGTTCTTC | CASSHSDSGAYNEQFF
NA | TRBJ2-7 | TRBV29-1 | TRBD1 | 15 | TGCAGCGTTGAAGAGTTGACAGGGCGTACCTACGAGCAGTACTTC | CSVEELTGRTYEQYF
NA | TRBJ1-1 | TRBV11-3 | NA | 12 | TGTGCCAGCAGCTTAGTGAGGACTGAAGCTTTCTTT | CASSLVRTEAFF
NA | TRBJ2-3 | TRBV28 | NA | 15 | TGTGCCAGCATCATGGGGCGGCTAAGCACAGATACGCAGTATTTT | CASIMGRLSTDTQYF
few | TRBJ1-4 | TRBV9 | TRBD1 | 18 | TGTGCCAGCAGCGTAGCTGGACAGGGACCAGCAACTAATGAAAAACTGTTTTTT | CASSVAGQGPATNEKLFF